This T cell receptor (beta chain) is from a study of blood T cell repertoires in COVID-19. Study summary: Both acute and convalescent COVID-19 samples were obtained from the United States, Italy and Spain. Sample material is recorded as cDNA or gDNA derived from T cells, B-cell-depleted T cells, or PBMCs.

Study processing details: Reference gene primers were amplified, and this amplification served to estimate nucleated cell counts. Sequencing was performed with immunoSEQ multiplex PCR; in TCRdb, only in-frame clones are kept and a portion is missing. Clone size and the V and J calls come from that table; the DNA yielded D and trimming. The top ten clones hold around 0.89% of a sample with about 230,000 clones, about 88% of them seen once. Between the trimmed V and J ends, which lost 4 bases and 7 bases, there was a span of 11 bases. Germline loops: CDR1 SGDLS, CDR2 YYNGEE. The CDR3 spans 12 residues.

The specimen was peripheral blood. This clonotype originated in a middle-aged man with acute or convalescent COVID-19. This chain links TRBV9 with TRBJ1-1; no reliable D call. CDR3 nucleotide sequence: TGTGCCAGCAGCACTCTGGCGGGTGAAGCTTTCTTT. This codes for CASSTLAGEAFF.